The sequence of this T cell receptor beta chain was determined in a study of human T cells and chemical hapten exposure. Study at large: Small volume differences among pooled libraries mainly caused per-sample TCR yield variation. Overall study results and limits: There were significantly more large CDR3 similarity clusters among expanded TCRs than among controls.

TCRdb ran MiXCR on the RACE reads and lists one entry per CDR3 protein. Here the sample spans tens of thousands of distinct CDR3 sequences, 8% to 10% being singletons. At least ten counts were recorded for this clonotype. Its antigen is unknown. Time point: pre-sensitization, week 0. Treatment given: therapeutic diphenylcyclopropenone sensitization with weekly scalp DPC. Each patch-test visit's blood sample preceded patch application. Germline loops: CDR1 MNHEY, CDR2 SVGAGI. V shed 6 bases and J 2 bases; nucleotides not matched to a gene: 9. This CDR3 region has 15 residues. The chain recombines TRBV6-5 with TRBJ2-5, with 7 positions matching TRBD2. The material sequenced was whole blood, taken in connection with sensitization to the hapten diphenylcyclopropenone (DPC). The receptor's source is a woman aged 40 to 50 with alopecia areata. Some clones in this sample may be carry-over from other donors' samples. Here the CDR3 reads CASSPLGGSQETQYF. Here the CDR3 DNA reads TGTGCCAGCAGCCCCCTCGGGGGGTCACAAGAGACCCAGTACTTC.